Sequencing of this TCR beta chain was carried out in a study of shared clonotypes between healthy human individuals. CDR3 length equals 11 residues. Germline lookup yields CDR1 MNHEY and CDR2 SVGAGI. Trimming took off 8 bases at V and 4 bases at J, with 8 bases between the two ends. The assay was immunoSEQ multiplex PCR, and TCRdb's table has in-frame clones only and misses some. The data hold about 1 million clones, with around 74% observed a single time. V usage is TRBV6-5 and J usage is TRBJ1-2; D is possibly TRBD1 (5 bases). The source is a young man in good health. Source material: memory CD4+ T cells sorted from blood. Subset of the sample: CD45RA-negative fraction. The CDR3 coding sequence is TGTGCCAGCGGGGCCCCCTATGGCTACACCTTC. It yields the protein CASGAPYGYTF.